This record concerns one TCR beta chain sequence. No cognate antigen has been identified for it. For every CD8+ T cell subset, 300,000 cells were flow-sorted straight into RLT lysis buffer, and each subset was sorted in triplicate. Naive CD8+ T cells were defined stringently as CD45RO-CCR7+CD27+CD95- to exclude memory contaminants. Using standard density gradient centrifugation, peripheral blood mononuclear cells were isolated from buffy coats. Naive CXCR3-negative and CXCR3-positive CD8+ T cells were flow-sorted on a FACSAria III. An RNeasy Mini Kit was used to extract total RNA from the sorted cells. Sequencing was carried out with a NextSeq 550. The Human TCR Profiling Kit (MiLaboratory) was used to make UMI-labeled 5' RACE TRB cDNA libraries. The full amount of extracted RNA was used for cDNA synthesis, and the full amount of resulting cDNA was used for PCR amplification. The libraries were made side by side, with each library going through the same number of PCR cycles. The paper's data handling went like this. MIGEC and MiXCR extracted about 50,000 +/- 10,000 unique UMI-labeled TRB cDNA molecules per library, requiring at least two reads per UMI. An average of 40,000 +/- 10,000 functional in-frame TRB CDR3 nucleotide clonotypes without stop codons was found per library. Diversity metrics, including normalized Shannon-Wiener and Chao1, were computed in VDJtools after downsampling to 5000 UMI-labeled TRB molecules per sample. VDJtools was used to calculate clonotype-size-weighted physicochemical properties of the central five CDR3 residues, namely interaction energy, strength, volume and Kidera factor 4. TCRdb reprocessed the reads, and each CDR3 protein sequence is entered once, without DNA. The V and J calls were not made by the authors but by TCRdb's processing. For this sample, the table gives around 60,000 distinct CDR3 sequences. The ten largest make up less than 0.85% of the sample.

The sample is drawn from a study of CXCR3-negative and CXCR3-positive naive CD8 T cells (dated by TCRdb to the late 2010s). Regarding the complete study: In total, about 135 million TRB reads were obtained, which works out to roughly 1.5 +/- 0.3 million reads per library. Diversity and physicochemical repertoire analyses were performed on approximately 10 donors pooled from two independent experiments. TRBV-TRBJ cluster analysis included naive subsets from several donors and memory cells from 3 donors.

What the research found in general, with its limitations: Similar TRBV-TRBJ usage was shown by naive CXCR3-negative and CXCR3-positive cells from the same donor, whereas distinct patterns were shown by memory cells. Comparably high repertoire diversity was found in both naive subsets, whereas much lower repertoire diversity was found in memory CD8+ T cells. Because surface CD5, which is linked to self-reactivity in mice, was comparable between the naive subsets, TCR interaction strength was also inferred from TRB CDR3 physicochemical properties. Compared with CXCR3-negative naive cells, CXCR3-positive naive cells had TRB CDR3s with higher hydrophobicity (lower Kidera factor 4), lower energy, and higher strength and volume indices. Freshly isolated PBMCs were used for most assays because CXCR3 expression partially decreased after cryopreservation.

The specimen sequenced was naive CXCR3+ CD8+ T cells from blood. The intended sense of this specimen's cell subset or site label: CD45RO-CCR7+CD27+CD95- naive CD8+ T cells expressing CXCR3 (TNR3+). This TCR was recovered from a human donor in good health. Some clones in this sample may be carry-over from other donors' samples.

This receptor carries the CDR3 CSARIAGGYEQYF. The chain is assembled from TRBV20-1 and TRBJ2-7; checking the TCRdb D call of TRBD2 is not possible without DNA. The germline V gene (reference sequence) provides CDR1 DFQATT and CDR2 SNEGSKA. Reading from cysteine to phenylalanine, the CDR3 counts 13 amino acids. No DNA accompanies this entry.